Presented here are 2 T cell receptor beta chains from one specimen sequenced in a study of shared clonotypes between healthy human individuals. Clones were sequenced by immunoSEQ multiplex PCR, and TCRdb holds only the in-frame ones, with some missing. This sample carries approximately 1.5 million clones, 98% of them seen once, and the ten largest clones take about 0.42%. Sample: naive CD4+ T cells sorted from blood. Indicated subset: CD45RA+ positively selected. The receptors here all came from a young man in good health.

The V and J genes are TRBV7-6 and TRBJ2-5, with D possibly matching TRBD2 (5 bases). CDR3 size: 16 residues. V was trimmed by 3 bases and J by 1 base, leaving 15 bases between them. Germline V gene lookup returns CDR1 SGHVS and CDR2 FNYEAQ. For the CDR3, the DNA is TGTGCCAGCAGCTTGGATATCCGGGGTTCCCAAGAGACCCAGTACTTC. This translates into CASSLDIRGSQETQYF.

Comment on this clone: This sample includes further DNA sequences coding for the same CDR3. The chain links TRBV5-1 to TRBJ2-1, with no clear D. V was pared by 0 bases and J by 0 bases, with 7 bases between. The CDR3 spans 15 residues. CDR1 SGHRS and CDR2 YFSETQ come from the germline V gene. The CDR3 nucleotides read TGCGCCAGCAGCTTGGCACAGAGCTCCTACAATGAGCAGTTCTTC. Protein: CASSLAQSSYNEQFF.